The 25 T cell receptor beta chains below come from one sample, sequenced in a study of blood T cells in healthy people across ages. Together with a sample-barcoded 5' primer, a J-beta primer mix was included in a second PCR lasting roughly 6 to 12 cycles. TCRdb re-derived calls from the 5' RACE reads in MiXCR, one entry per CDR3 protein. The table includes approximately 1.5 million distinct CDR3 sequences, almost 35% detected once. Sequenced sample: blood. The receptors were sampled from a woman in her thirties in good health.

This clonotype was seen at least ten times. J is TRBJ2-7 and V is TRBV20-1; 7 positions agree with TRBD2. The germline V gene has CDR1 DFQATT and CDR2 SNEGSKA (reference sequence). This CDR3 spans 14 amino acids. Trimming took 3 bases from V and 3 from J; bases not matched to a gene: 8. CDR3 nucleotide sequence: TGCAGTGCTAGGGGCGGGGGTCCCGGCTACGAGCAGTACTTC. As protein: CSARGGGPGYEQYF.

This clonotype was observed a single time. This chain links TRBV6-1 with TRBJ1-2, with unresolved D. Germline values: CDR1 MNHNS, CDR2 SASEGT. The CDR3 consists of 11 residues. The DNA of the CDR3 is TGTGGGGCGAGGACCGCCTATGGCTACACCTTC. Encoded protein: CGARTAYGYTF.

Here the CDR3 DNA reads TGCAGCGTCCTCAGGGGAAGCACTGAAGCTTTCTTT. Amino acid sequence: CSVLRGSTEAFF. The chain carries TRBV29-1 and TRBJ1-1, with D possibly being TRBD1 (6 bases). Trimming shortened V by 6 bases and J by 4 bases, and 12 bases separated the two germline ends. The CDR3 extends over 12 amino acids. Germline lookup yields CDR1 SQVTM and CDR2 ANQGSEA.

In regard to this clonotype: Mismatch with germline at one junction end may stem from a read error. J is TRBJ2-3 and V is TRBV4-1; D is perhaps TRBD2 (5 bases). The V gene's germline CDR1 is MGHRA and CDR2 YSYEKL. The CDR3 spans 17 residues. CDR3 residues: CASNQVGRGSRADTQYF. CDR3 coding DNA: TGCGCCAGCAACCAAGTCGGCCGGGGAAGTCGGGCAGATACGCAGTATTTT.

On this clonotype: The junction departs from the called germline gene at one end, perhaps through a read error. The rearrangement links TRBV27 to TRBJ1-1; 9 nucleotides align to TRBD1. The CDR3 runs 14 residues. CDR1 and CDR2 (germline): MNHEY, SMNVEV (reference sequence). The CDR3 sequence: CASSPGTGWTDAFF. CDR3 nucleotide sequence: TGTGCCAGCAGTCCAGGGACAGGGTGGACTGATGCTTTCTTT.

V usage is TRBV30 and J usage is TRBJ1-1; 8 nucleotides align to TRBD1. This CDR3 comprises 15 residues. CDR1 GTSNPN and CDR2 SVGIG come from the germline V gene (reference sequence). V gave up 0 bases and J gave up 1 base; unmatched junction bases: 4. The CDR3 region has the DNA TGTGCCTGGAGTGTACGGGGGACAGGGAACACTGAAGCTTTCTTT. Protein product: CAWSVRGTGNTEAFF. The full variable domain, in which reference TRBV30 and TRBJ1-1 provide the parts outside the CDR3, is SQTIHQWPATLVQPVGSPLSLECTVEGTSNPNLYWYRQAAGRGLQLLFYSVGIGQISSEVPQNLSASRPQDRQFILSSKKLLLSDSGFYLCAWSVRGTGNTEAFFGQGTRLTVV.

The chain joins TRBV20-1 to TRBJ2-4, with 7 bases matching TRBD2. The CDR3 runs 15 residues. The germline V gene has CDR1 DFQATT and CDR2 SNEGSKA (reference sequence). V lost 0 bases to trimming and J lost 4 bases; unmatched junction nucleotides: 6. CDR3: CSAREPGTTKNIQYF. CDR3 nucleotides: TGCAGTGCTAGAGAACCCGGGACTACTAAAAACATTCAGTACTTC.

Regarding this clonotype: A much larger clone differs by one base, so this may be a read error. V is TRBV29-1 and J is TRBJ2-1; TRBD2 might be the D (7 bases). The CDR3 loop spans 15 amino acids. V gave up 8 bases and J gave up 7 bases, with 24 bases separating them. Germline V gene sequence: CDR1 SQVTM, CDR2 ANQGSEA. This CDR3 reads CSSSGGRLVANEQFF. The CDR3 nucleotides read TGCAGCTCCTCGGGGGGCAGGCTAGTGGCAAATGAGCAGTTCTTC.

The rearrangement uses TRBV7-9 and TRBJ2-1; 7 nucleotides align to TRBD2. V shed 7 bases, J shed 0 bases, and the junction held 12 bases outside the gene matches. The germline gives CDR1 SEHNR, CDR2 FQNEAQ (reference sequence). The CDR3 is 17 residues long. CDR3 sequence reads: CASTRAGPERSYNEQFF. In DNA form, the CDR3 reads TGTGCCAGCACCAGAGCGGGGCCGGAGCGCTCCTACAATGAGCAGTTCTTC.

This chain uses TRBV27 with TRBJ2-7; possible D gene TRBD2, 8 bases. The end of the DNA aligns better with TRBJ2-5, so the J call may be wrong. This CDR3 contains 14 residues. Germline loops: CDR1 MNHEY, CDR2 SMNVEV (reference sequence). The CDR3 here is CASRLAGQRETQYF. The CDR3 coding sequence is TGTGCCAGCAGGTTAGCGGGACAGCGAGAGACCCAGTACTTC.

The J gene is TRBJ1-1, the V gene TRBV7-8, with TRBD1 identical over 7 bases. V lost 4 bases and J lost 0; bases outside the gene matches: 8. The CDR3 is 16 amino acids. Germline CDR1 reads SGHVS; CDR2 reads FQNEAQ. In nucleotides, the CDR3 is TGTGCCAGCAGCTCCGATTTGACAGGGTTGAACACTGAAGCTTTCTTT. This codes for CASSSDLTGLNTEAFF.

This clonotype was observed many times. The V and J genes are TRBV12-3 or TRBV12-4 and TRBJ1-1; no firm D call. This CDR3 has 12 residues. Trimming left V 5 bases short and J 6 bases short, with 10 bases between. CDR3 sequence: CASSPLGAEAFF. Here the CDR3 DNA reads TGTGCCAGCAGTCCCCTAGGTGCTGAAGCTTTCTTT.

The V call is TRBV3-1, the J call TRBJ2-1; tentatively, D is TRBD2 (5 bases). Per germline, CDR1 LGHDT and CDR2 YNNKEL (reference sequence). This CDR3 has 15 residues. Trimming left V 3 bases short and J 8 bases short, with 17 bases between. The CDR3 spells CASSHQGLERHEQFF. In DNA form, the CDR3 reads TGTGCCAGCAGCCACCAAGGACTGGAGAGACATGAGCAGTTCTTC.

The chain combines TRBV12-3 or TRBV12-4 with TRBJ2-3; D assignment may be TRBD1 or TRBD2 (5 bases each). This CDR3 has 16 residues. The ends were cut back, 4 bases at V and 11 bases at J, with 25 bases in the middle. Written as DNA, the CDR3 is TGTGCCAGCAGTTCGCTGCTGAGGGGCGAGGAAGATGTGCAGTATTTT. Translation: CASSSLLRGEEDVQYF.

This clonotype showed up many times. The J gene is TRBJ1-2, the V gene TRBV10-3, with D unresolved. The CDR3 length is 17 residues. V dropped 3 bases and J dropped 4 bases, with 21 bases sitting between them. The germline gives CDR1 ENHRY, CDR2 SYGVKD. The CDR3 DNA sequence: TGTGCCATCAGTGAAGCCTCGGTGGGCAAGATGGGCTATGGCTACACCTTC. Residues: CAISEASVGKMGYGYTF.

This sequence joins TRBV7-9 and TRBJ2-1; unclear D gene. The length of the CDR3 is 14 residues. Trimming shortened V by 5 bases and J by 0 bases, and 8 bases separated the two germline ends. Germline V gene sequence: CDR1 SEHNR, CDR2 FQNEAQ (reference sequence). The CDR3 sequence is CASSKVSSYNEQFF. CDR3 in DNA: TGTGCCAGCAGCAAGGTGAGCTCCTACAATGAGCAGTTCTTC.

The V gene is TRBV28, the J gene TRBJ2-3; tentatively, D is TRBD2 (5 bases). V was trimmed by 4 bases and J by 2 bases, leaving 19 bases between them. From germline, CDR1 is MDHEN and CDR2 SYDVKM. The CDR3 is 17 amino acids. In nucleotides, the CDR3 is TGTGCCAGCAGTTCGGGAATAAAAGGGCCCGACACAGATACGCAGTATTTT. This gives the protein CASSSGIKGPDTDTQYF.

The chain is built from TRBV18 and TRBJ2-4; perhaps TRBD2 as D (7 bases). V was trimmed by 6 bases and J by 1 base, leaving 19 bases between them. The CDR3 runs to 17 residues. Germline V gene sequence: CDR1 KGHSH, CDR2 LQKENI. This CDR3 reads CASSTSPGGDAKNIQYF. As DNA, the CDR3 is TGTGCCAGCTCCACCAGTCCGGGGGGCGACGCCAAAAACATTCAGTACTTC.

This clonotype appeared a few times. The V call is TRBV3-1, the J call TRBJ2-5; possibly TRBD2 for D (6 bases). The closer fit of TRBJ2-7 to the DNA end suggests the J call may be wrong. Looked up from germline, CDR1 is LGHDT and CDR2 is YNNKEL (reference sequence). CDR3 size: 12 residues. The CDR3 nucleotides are TGTGCCAGCAGCCAAACTAGCAACGAGCAGTACTTC. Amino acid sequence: CASSQTSNEQYF.

CDR3 in DNA: TGTGCCAGCAGTTTAAGACGGGCGGGACGCTCCTACGAGCAGTACTTC. This encodes CASSLRRAGRSYEQYF. The J gene is TRBJ2-7, the V gene TRBV27, with a tentative D call TRBD2 (6 bases). V lost 2 bases and J 0 bases, leaving 14 bases between the germline ends. Germline V lookup: CDR1 MNHEY, CDR2 SMNVEV (reference sequence). The CDR3 length is 16 residues.

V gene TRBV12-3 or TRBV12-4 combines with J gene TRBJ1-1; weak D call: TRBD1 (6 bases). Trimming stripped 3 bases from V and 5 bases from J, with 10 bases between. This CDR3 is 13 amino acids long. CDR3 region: CASSFTGYTEAFF. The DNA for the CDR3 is TGTGCCAGCAGTTTCACAGGGTATACTGAAGCTTTCTTT.

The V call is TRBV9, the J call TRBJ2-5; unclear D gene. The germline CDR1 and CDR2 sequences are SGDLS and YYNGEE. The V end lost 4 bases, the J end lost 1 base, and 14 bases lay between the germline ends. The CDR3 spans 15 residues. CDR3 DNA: TGTGCCAGCAGCCAACAAGGACGGCTCCAAGAGACCCAGTACTTC. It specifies CASSQQGRLQETQYF. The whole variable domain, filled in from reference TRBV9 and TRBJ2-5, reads DSGVTQTPKHLITATGQRVTLRCSPRSGDLSVYWYQQSLDQGLQFLIQYYNGEERAKGNILERFSAQQFPDLHSELNLSSLELGDSALYFCASSQQGRLQETQYFGPGTRLLVL.

The CDR3 here is CASSLKGSRDEQYF. The DNA for the CDR3 is TGTGCCAGCTCACTAAAAGGAAGCAGGGACGAGCAGTACTTC. This chain joins TRBV18 and TRBJ2-7; perhaps TRBD1 as D (5 bases). The CDR3 runs to 14 residues. CDR1 is KGHSH and CDR2 is LQKENI in the germline V gene. V was shortened by 4 bases and J by 5 bases, with 15 bases between the two germline ends.

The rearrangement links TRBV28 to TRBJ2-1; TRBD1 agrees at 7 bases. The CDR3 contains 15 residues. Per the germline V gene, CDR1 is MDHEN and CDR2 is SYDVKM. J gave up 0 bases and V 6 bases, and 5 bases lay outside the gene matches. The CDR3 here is CASRPDRSSYNEQFF. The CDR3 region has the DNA TGTGCCAGCAGGCCGGACAGGAGCTCCTACAATGAGCAGTTCTTC. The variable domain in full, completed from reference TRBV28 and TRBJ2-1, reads DVKVTQSSRYLVKRTGEKVFLECVQDMDHENMFWYRQDPGLGLRLIYFSYDVKMKEKGDIPEGYSVSREKKERFSLILESASTNQTSMYLCASRPDRSSYNEQFFGPGTRLTVL.

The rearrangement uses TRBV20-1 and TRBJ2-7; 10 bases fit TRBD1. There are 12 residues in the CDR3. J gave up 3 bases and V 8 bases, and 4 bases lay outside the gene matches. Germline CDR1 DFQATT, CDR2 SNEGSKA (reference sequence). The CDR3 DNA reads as TGCAGTTCCGGGACAGGGGACTACGAGCAGTACTTC. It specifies CSSGTGDYEQYF.